The text below deals with one T cell receptor (beta chain). Antigen unknown. The sample is drawn from a study of cytomegalovirus exposure and HLA in healthy donors. Study-wide background: Membership in the Caucasian-associated ancestry cluster was found for about 80% of nearly 400 genotyped donors.

Overall study findings and caveats: Analysis was carried out at a later point, and it linked a missense DCLRE1C variant to TCR beta V- and J-gene trimming. As confirmed in vitro, a few CMV-associated chains were specific for CMV antigens.

This CDR3 contains 15 residues. V gave up 4 bases and J gave up 9 bases; unmatched junction bases: 12. CDR1 and CDR2 (germline): MGHRA, YSYEKL. In the PCR, 60 Vbeta and 13 Jbeta primers were used. Clones were read by immunoSEQ multiplex PCR, and TCRdb kept only the in-frame ones, dropping some. The profile shows about 130,000 clones, around 70% of them singletons. The rearrangement joins TRBV4-1 to TRBJ2-5, with 9 bases fitting TRBD1. The sequenced sample was PBMCs. This TCR was recovered from a man aged 30 to 45 in good health and CMV-seronegative. CDR3 amino acids: CASSPTPGQGMAQYF. The CDR3 DNA is TGCGCCAGCAGCCCCACACCTGGACAGGGGATGGCCCAGTACTTC.